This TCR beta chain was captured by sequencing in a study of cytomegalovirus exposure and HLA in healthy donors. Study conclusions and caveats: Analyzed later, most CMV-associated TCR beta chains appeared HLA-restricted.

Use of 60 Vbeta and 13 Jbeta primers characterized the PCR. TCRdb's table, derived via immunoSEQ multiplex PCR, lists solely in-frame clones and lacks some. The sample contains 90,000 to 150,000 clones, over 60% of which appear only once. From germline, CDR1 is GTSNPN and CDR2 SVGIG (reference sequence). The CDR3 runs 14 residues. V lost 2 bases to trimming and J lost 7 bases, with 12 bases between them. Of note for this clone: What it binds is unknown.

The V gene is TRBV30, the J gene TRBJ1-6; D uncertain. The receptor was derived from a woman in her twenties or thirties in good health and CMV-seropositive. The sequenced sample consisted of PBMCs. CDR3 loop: CAWSIGLKNSPLHF. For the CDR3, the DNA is TGTGCCTGGAGTATCGGACTTAAAAATTCACCCCTCCACTTT.